The rows below give T cell receptor beta chains drawn from one sample of a study of blood T cells in healthy people across ages. TCRdb called the 5' RACE reads again in MiXCR, with one record for every CDR3 protein. The sample consists of some 640,000 distinct CDR3 sequences, about 30% of them appearing once. Source material: blood. The receptors come from a woman older than 75 in good health. CDR3s include the opening cysteine and the closing phenylalanine or tryptophan. The order of the fields is V gene, D gene, clone size, J gene, CDR3 protein, CDR3 DNA. A D gene is named only where the DNA matches it firmly. Expanded clones get a size class; other rows say once, few or many, or leave the size out.

>TRBV5-1|TRBD1|.|TRBJ2-2
CASSYDRGATGELFF
TGCGCCAGCAGCTACGACAGGGGGGCCACCGGGGAGCTGTTTTTT
>TRBV20-1|TRBD1|many|TRBJ2-6
CSAGYRGTNVLTF
TGCAGTGCTGGGTACAGGGGAACCAACGTCCTGACTTTC
>TRBV5-5|TRBD1|many|TRBJ1-4
CASMDRVGEKLFF
TGTGCCAGCATGGACAGGGTCGGTGAAAAACTGTTTTTT
>TRBV10-3|.|few|TRBJ1-1
CAMQNSRAFF
TGTGCCATGCAGAATTCTCGGGCTTTCTTT
>TRBV24-1|.|many|TRBJ2-2
CATSEAGVNTGELFF
TGTGCCACCAGTGAAGCAGGGGTGAACACCGGGGAGCTGTTTTTT
>TRBV19|.|.|TRBJ1-2
CASSTKNGLGSYTF
TGTGCCAGTAGTACGAAAAATGGACTCGGCAGCTACACCTTC
>TRBV7-9|.|few|TRBJ1-2
CASSFRQEGNTF
TGTGCCAGCAGCTTTCGACAAGAAGGGAACACCTTC
>TRBV28|.|few|TRBJ1-1
CASSLNRMNTEAFF
TGTGCCAGCAGTTTAAATAGGATGAACACTGAAGCTTTCTTT
>TRBV11-2|.|many|TRBJ1-1
CASRDWGGTEAFF
TGTGCCAGCAGGGATTGGGGTGGTACTGAAGCTTTCTTT
>TRBV30|TRBD2|many|TRBJ2-7
CAWSVTSGGNEQYF
TGTGCCTGGAGTGTAACTAGCGGGGGAAACGAGCAGTACTTC
>TRBV9|TRBD2|many|TRBJ2-3
CASSVARGLAADTQYF
TGTGCCAGCAGCGTCGCCAGGGGACTAGCGGCAGATACGCAGTATTTT
>TRBV4-3|TRBD1|few|TRBJ2-7
CASSHSGTGDYEQYF
TGCGCCAGCAGCCATTCCGGGACAGGAGACTACGAGCAGTACTTC
>TRBV6-1|.|many|TRBJ1-1
CASSALMNTEAFF
TGTGCCAGCAGCGCCCTTATGAACACTGAAGCTTTCTTT
>TRBV6-2/TRBV6-3|.|many|TRBJ2-6
CASGPYRVGANVLTF
TGTGCCAGCGGACCATACAGGGTTGGGGCCAACGTCCTGACTTTC
>TRBV3-1|.|few|TRBJ1-6
CASSQRTALTLHF
TGTGCCAGCAGCCAACGGACGGCGTTAACCCTCCACTTT
>TRBV19|.|few|TRBJ2-5
CASSREASRPETQYF
TGTGCCAGTAGTAGGGAGGCTTCCCGCCCAGAGACCCAGTACTTC
>TRBV28|.|.|TRBJ2-3
CASSLTRDIFYF
TGTGCCAGCAGTCTCACCCGGGACATTTTCTATTTT
>TRBV7-2|.|many|TRBJ1-2
CASSPYSGGHYGYTF
TGTGCCAGCAGCCCCTATAGTGGGGGTCACTATGGCTACACCTTC
>TRBV7-3|.|few|TRBJ2-3
CASSHGTGEDTQYF
TGTGCCAGCAGCCACGGGACTGGGGAAGATACGCAGTATTTT
>TRBV5-5|.|.|TRBJ1-1
CASSLALNSNTEAFF
TGTGCCAGCAGCTTGGCACTTAACAGCAACACTGAAGCTTTCTTT
>TRBV11-2|.|many|TRBJ2-5
CASSLVGHSQETQYF
TGTGCCAGCAGCTTAGTAGGACATTCCCAAGAGACCCAGTACTTC
>TRBV10-3|.|many|TRBJ1-5
CAISESDTPRNQPQHF
TGTGCCATCAGTGAGTCCGACACCCCGAGGAATCAGCCCCAGCATTTT
>TRBV3-1|.|many|TRBJ2-7
CASSPIRQTNSYEQYF
TGTGCCAGCAGCCCCATACGACAGACTAACTCCTACGAGCAGTACTTC
>TRBV5-6|TRBD1|few|TRBJ2-7
CASSYPGQGAYEQYF
TGTGCCAGCAGCTACCCAGGACAGGGCGCCTACGAGCAGTACTTC
>TRBV5-1|.|many|TRBJ1-4
CASSPGRAVSNEKLFF
TGCGCCAGCAGCCCGGGACGGGCCGTCTCTAATGAAAAACTGTTTTTT
>TRBV18|TRBD1|many|TRBJ2-6
CASSPGTGRANVLTF
TGTGCCAGCTCACCCGGGACAGGGAGGGCCAACGTCCTGACTTTC